Listed below are T cell receptor beta chains from one sample, sequenced in a study of read filtering for tumor transcriptome and immune sequencing. Each CDR3 protein gets one entry after TCRdb re-called the reads with MiXCR. In the table there are some 20,000 distinct CDR3 sequences, over 20% of which are singletons. The sample taken for sequencing was a population of CD138-negative cells sorted from bone marrow. Receptors originate from a donor aged 40 or over with multiple myeloma. Both conserved end residues are part of each CDR3. The order of the fields is CDR3 protein, CDR3 DNA, clone size, V gene, J gene, D gene. D genes are given only for firm matches. A row's size may be missing; if present it is once, few, many or a size class.

CATSGPGRETQYF	TGTGCCACCAGTGGCCCGGGACGAGAGACCCAGTACTTC	.	TRBV24-1	TRBJ2-5	.
CASSYLGQGRMEAFF	TGTGCCAGCAGTTACCTTGGACAGGGGCGGATGGAAGCTTTCTTT	few	TRBV6-2/TRBV6-3	TRBJ1-1	TRBD1
CSVVEGANGELFF	TGCAGCGTTGTTGAGGGGGCAAACGGGGAGCTGTTTTTT	many	TRBV29-1	TRBJ2-2	TRBD1
CSVGDQYNEQFF	TGCAGCGTTGGGGACCAATACAATGAGCAGTTCTTC	many	TRBV29-1	TRBJ2-1	.
CASSLGNRVGSSGANVLTF	TGTGCCAGCAGTTTGGGAAACAGGGTTGGAAGCTCTGGGGCCAACGTCCTGACTTTC	medium-sized	TRBV6-2/TRBV6-3	TRBJ2-6	.
CASSLARGQGSSGANVLTF	TGTGCCAGCAGCTTAGCGCGGGGACAGGGTTCCTCTGGGGCCAACGTCCTGACTTTC	.	TRBV7-9	TRBJ2-6	TRBD1
CASSLGPNEQYF	TGTGCCAGCAGCTTAGGTCCGAACGAGCAGTACTTC	few	TRBV7-6	TRBJ2-7	.
CASGLAGETQYF	TGTGCCAGTGGACTAGCGGGAGAGACCCAGTACTTC	few	TRBV19	TRBJ2-5	TRBD2
CATSRKGTGASEAFF	TGTGCCACCAGCAGGAAAGGGACAGGGGCCTCTGAAGCTTTCTTT	many	TRBV15	TRBJ1-1	TRBD1
CASSLERVPLTEQFF	TGCGCTAGCAGCTTGGAGAGGGTTCCACTCACTGAGCAGTTCTTC	.	TRBV5-1	TRBJ2-1	.
CASSAFLAGGSYNEQFF	TGTGCCAGCAGCGCCTTCCTAGCGGGAGGCTCCTACAATGAGCAGTTCTTC	.	TRBV9	TRBJ2-1	TRBD2
CSARDSSNQPQHF	TGCAGTGCTAGGGACAGCAGCAATCAGCCCCAGCATTTT	few	TRBV20-1	TRBJ1-5	.
CAWARDRGLLAKNIQYF	TGTGCCTGGGCACGGGACAGGGGGCTTCTAGCCAAAAACATTCAGTACTTC	.	TRBV30	TRBJ2-4	TRBD1
CASSFGPGPPSYNEQFF	TGTGCCAGCAGTTTCGGACCGGGACCACCTTCCTACAATGAGCAGTTCTTC	many	TRBV12-3/TRBV12-4	TRBJ2-1	.
CASSQLISADTQYF	TGTGCCAGCAGCCAACTTATTAGTGCAGATACGCAGTATTTT	many	TRBV7-9	TRBJ2-3	.
CASSSGGLRDEQFF	TGTGCCAGCAGTTCGGGAGGCCTCAGGGATGAGCAGTTCTTC	many	TRBV12-3/TRBV12-4	TRBJ2-1	TRBD2